This TCR beta chain was sequenced during a study of technical replicates of blood from a handful of donors. The assay was immunoSEQ multiplex PCR, and TCRdb's table has in-frame clones only and misses some. The sample includes over 90,000 clones, roughly 96% of them seen just once. This TCR came from a human donor in good health. Sequenced input: T cells isolated from PBMCs.

Written as DNA, the CDR3 is TGTGCCAGCTCACCCCGGGACAGGGTTAGCAATCAGCCCCAGCATTTT. Its protein is CASSPRDRVSNQPQHF. The genes are TRBV18 and TRBJ1-5, with 9 nucleotides matching TRBD1. V lost 3 bases to trimming and J lost 0 bases; unmatched junction nucleotides: 3. Germline loops: CDR1 KGHSH, CDR2 LQKENI. This CDR3 has 16 amino acids.